This TCR beta chain comes out of a study of blood T cell repertoires in COVID-19. Study summary: Collection of acute and convalescent COVID-19 samples took place in the United States, Italy and Spain.

Germline CDR1 MDHEN, CDR2 SYDVKM. The CDR3 has 15 residues. V lost 4 bases to trimming and J lost 5 bases, with 15 bases between them. Sequenced by immunoSEQ multiplex PCR; TCRdb stores in-frame clones only, minus some. The table includes tens of thousands of clones, 88% detected once. This clone appeared once. Sequencing was carried out using peripheral blood. This chain joins TRBV28 and TRBJ2-1, with D perhaps TRBD1 (5 bases). The TCR originated in a human donor in a cohort sampled during active COVID-19. CDR3 in DNA: TGTGCCAGCAGTTCACACAGGTCGGTAAACAATGAGCAGTTCTTC. Translation: CASSSHRSVNNEQFF.